The clone carrying this TCR beta chain was counted at least ten times. Its antigen is as yet unknown. CDR1 is MGHDK, CDR2 SYGVNS, per germline. The CDR3 has 14 residues. V shed 7 bases and J shed 5 bases, with 14 bases lying between them. Unique molecular identifiers were used to barcode this TCRbeta library. TCRdb recomputed calls from the PCR reads with MiXCR, one row per CDR3 protein. Of more than 200,000 distinct CDR3 sequences listed, 20% to 30% are singletons. These data originate in a study of T-cell reconstitution after alpha-beta-depleted transplantation in children. Study results and caveats: There were some patients whose high TCRbeta diversity at day 60 came from surviving recipient T cells and thymic progenitors. One year post-transplant, T-cell counts and diversity were largely derived from T cells produced anew. Reportedly, roughly two months post-transplant, alpha-beta T cells arose from several hundred expanded graft clones.

The chain has TRBV25-1 and TRBJ2-2, with D tentatively TRBD1 or TRBD2 (5 bases each). Material: PBMCs, obtained before TCRalphabeta/CD19-depleted stem cell transplant. This clonotype was obtained from a girl between 2 and 10 years old with Fanconi anemia, due to receive a stem cell transplant. CDR3 sequence (DNA): TGTGCCAGCACTCCGGGACGGACAACCGGGGAGCTGTTTTTT. This encodes CASTPGRTTGELFF. The full variable domain, its missing parts supplied by reference TRBV25-1 and TRBJ2-2, is EADIYQTPRYLVIGTGKKITLECSQTMGHDKMYWYQQDPGMELHLIHYSYGVNSTEKGDLSSESTVSRIRTEHFPLTLESARPSHTSQYLCASTPGRTTGELFFGEGSRLTVL.